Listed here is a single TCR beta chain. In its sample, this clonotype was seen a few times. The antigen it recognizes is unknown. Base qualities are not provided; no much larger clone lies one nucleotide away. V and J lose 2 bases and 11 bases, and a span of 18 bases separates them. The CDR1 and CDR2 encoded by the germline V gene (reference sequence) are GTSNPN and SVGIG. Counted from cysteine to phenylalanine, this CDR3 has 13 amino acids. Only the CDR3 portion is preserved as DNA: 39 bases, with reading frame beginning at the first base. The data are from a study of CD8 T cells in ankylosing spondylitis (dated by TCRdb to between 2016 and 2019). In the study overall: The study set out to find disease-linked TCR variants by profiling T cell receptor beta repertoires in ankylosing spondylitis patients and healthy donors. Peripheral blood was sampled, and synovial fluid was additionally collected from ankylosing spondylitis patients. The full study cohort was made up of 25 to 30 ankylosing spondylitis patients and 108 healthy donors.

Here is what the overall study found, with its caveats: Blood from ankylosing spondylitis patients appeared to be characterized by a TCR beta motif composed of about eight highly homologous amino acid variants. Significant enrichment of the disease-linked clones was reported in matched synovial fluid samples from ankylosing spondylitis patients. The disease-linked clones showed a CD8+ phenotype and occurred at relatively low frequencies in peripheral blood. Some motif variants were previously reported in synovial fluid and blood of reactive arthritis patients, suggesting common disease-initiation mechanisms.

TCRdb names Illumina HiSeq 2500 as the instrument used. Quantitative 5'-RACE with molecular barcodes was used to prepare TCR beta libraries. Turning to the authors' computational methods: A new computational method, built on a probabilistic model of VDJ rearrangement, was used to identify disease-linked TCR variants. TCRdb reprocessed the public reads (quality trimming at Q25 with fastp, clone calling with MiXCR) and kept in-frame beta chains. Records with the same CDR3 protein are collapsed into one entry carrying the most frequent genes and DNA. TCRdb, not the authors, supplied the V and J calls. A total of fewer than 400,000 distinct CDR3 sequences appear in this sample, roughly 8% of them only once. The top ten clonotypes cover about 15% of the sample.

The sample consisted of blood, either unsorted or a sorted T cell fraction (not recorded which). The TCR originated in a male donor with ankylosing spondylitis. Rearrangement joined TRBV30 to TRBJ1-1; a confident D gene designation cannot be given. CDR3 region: CAWSLAGNGVAFF. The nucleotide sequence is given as TGTGCCTGGAGTTTGGCTGGGAACGGGGTCGCTTTCTTT.